This TCR beta chain was identified in a study of monozygotic twins with inflammatory bowel disease. The V gene's germline CDR1 is MNHEY and CDR2 SMNVEV (reference sequence). The CDR3 contains 14 residues. Using the 5' RACE reads, TCRdb records one entry per CDR3 protein without DNA. The sample includes 150,000 or so distinct CDR3 sequences. This TCR derives from a human donor with ulcerative colitis or Crohn's disease, or a healthy co-twin of an affected twin (not recorded which). This chain uses TRBV27 with TRBJ2-3; TCRdb names TRBD2, which stays unverified in the absence of DNA. The source material was blood. CDR3: CASSSLAGVDTQYF.